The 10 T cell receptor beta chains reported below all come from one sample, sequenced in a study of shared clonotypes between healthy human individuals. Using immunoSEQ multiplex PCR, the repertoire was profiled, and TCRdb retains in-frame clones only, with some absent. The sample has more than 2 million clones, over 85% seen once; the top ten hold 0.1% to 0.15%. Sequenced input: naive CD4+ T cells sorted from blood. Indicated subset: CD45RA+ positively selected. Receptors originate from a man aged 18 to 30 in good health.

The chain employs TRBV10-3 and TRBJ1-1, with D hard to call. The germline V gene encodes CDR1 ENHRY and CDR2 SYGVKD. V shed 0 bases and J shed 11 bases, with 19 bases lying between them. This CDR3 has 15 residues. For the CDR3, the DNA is TGTGCCATCAGTGAGTCGCCCGGGGAACTCCGCCGCGCTTTCTTT. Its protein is CAISESPGELRRAFF.

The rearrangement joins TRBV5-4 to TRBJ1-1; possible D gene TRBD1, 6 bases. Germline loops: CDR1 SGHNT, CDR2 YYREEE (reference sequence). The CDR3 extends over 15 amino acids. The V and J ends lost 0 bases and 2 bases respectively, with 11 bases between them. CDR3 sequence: CASSLEGTINTEAFF. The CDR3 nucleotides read TGTGCCAGCAGCTTGGAGGGGACAATAAACACTGAAGCTTTCTTT.

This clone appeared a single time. The DNA for the CDR3 is TGTGCCAGCAGCGCAGGGGCCTCTGATAGCACAGATACGCAGTATTTT. This gives the protein CASSAGASDSTDTQYF. The chain uses TRBV9 and TRBJ2-3; a weak D match, TRBD1 (6 bases). The CDR3 runs to 16 residues. V was cut by 3 bases and J by 0 bases, with 14 bases left in between. Per the germline V gene, CDR1 is SGDLS and CDR2 is YYNGEE.

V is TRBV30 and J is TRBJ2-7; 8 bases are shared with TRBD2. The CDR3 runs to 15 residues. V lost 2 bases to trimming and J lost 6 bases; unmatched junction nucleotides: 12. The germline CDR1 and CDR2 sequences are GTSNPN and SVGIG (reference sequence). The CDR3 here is CAWSQGAGVSIEQYF. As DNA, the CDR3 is TGTGCCTGGAGTCAGGGAGCGGGAGTATCTATCGAGCAGTACTTC.

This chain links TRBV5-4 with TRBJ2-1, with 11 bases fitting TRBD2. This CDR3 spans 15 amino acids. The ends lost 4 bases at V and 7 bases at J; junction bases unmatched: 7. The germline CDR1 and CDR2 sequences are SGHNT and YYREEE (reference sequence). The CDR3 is CASSRLAGTGNEQFF. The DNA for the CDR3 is TGTGCCAGCAGCCGACTAGCGGGAACGGGAAATGAGCAGTTCTTC.

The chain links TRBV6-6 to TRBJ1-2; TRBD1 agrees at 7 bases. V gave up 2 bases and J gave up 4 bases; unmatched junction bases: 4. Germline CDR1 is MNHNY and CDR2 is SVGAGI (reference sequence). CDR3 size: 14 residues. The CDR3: CASSYGQGVYGYTF. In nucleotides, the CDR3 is TGTGCCAGCAGTTACGGGCAGGGGGTCTATGGCTACACCTTC.

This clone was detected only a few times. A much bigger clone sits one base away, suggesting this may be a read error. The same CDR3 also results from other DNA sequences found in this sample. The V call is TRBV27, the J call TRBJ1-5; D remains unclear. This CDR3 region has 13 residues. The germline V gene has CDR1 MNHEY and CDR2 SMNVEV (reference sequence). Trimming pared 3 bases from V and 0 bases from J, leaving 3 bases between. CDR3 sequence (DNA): TGTGCCAGCAGTTTCAATAGCAATCAGCCCCAGCATTTT. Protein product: CASSFNSNQPQHF.

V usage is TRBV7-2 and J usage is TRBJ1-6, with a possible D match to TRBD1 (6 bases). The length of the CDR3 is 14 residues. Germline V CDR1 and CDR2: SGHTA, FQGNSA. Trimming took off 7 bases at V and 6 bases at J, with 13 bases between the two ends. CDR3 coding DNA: TGTGCCAGCACCTGGGGGGGGCTTAATTCACCCCTCCACTTT. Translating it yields CASTWGGLNSPLHF. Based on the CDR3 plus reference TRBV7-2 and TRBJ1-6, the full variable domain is GAGVSQSPSNKVTEKGKDVELRCDPISGHTALYWYRQSLGQGLEFLIYFQGNSAPDKSGLPSDRFSAERTGGSVSTLTIQRTQQEDSAVYLCASTWGGLNSPLHFGNGTRLTVT.

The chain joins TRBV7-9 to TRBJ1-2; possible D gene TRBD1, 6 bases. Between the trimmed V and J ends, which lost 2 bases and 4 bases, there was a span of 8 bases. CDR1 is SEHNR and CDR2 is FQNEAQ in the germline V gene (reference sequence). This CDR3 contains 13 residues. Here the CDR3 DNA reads TGTGCCAGCAGCTTACAGGGGACCTATGGCTACACCTTC. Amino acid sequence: CASSLQGTYGYTF.

DNA of the CDR3: TGTGCCAGCAGTGAAGCAGGGACGGCCTACGAGCAGTACTTC. It translates to CASSEAGTAYEQYF. The chain carries TRBV2 and TRBJ2-7; D may be TRBD1 or TRBD2 (5 bases each). Looked up from germline, CDR1 is SNHLY and CDR2 is FYNNEI. Trimming took off 0 bases at V and 2 bases at J, with 8 bases between the two ends. The CDR3 consists of 14 residues.